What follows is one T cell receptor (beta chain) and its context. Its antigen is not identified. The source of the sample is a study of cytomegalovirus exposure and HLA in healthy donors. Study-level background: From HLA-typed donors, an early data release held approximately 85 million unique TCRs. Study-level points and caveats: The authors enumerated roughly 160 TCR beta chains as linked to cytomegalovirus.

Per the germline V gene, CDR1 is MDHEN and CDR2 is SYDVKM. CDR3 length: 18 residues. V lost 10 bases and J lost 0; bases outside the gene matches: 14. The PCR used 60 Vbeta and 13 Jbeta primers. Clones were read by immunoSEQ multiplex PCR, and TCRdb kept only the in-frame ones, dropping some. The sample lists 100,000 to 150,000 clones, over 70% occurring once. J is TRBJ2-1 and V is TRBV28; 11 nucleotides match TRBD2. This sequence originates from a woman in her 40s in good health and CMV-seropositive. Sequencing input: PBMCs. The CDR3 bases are TGTGCCACTCTCCATACTAGCGGGAGATTGGGCTCCTACAATGAGCAGTTCTTC. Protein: CATLHTSGRLGSYNEQFF.